The rows below give T cell receptor beta chains drawn from one sample of a study of memory B cells and T cells in multiple sclerosis. These receptors' targets are unknown. The table came from immunoSEQ multiplex PCR; TCRdb's copy has only in-frame clones and leaves some out. The sample carries 46,000 or so clones, roughly four fifths recorded once. Sequencing used PBMCs from blood kept in culture. The receptors here all came from a human donor with multiple sclerosis. CDR3s include the opening cysteine and the closing phenylalanine or tryptophan. Each record gives: V gene, clone size, D gene, J gene, CDR3 protein, CDR3 DNA. D genes are given only for firm matches. The listing skips clone size in some rows; elsewhere it reads once, few, many or a size class.

V: TRBV6-6
size: once
D: NA
J: TRBJ1-1
CDR3: CASSTPEVNTEAFF
DNA: TGTGCCAGCAGCACCCCCGAGGTGAACACTGAAGCTTTCTTT

V: TRBV6-1
size: NA
D: TRBD2
J: TRBJ2-3
CDR3: CASSGGGSTDTQYF
DNA: TGTGCCAGCAGTGGGGGGGGTAGCACAGATACGCAGTATTTT

V: TRBV13
size: NA
D: NA
J: TRBJ1-1
CDR3: CASSLGSGGTEAFF
DNA: TGTGCCAGCAGCTTAGGGTCGGGGGGCACTGAAGCTTTCTTT

V: TRBV27
size: NA
D: NA
J: TRBJ1-5
CDR3: CASTTGYGIQPQHF
DNA: TGTGCCAGCACCACAGGGTACGGTATTCAGCCCCAGCATTTT

V: TRBV6-1
size: few
D: NA
J: TRBJ1-5
CDR3: CASGYALEQPQHF
DNA: TGTGCCAGCGGATACGCCTTGGAGCAGCCCCAGCATTTT

V: TRBV2
size: NA
D: NA
J: TRBJ2-7
CDR3: CASQAPGQTYEQYF
DNA: TGTGCCAGCCAAGCACCCGGACAGACCTACGAGCAGTACTTC

V: TRBV2
size: NA
D: NA
J: TRBJ2-5
CDR3: CASRVSSGQETQYF
DNA: TGTGCCAGTAGGGTTAGTAGCGGCCAAGAGACCCAGTACTTC

V: TRBV6-5
size: NA
D: NA
J: TRBJ1-6
CDR3: CASSFRRANSPLHF
DNA: TGTGCCAGCAGTTTTCGACGGGCAAATTCACCCCTCCACTTT

V: TRBV11-2
size: NA
D: TRBD2
J: TRBJ2-2
CDR3: CASSLVSGGAAGELFF
DNA: TGTGCCAGCAGCTTGGTTAGCGGGGGGGCCGCCGGGGAGCTGTTTTTT

V: TRBV4-1
size: NA
D: NA
J: TRBJ1-5
CDR3: CASSQVYGTQPQHF
DNA: TGCGCCAGCAGCCAAGTGTACGGGACTCAGCCCCAGCATTTT

V: TRBV4-3
size: NA
D: NA
J: TRBJ1-1
CDR3: CASSPREGGTEAFF
DNA: TGCGCCAGCAGCCCCAGGGAGGGTGGTACTGAAGCTTTCTTT

V: TRBV6-6
size: NA
D: TRBD1
J: TRBJ1-2
CDR3: CASKVTGLGYTF
DNA: TGTGCCAGCAAGGTGACAGGGCTTGGCTACACCTTC

V: TRBV18
size: NA
D: NA
J: TRBJ1-4
CDR3: CASSPENEKLFF
DNA: TGTGCCAGCTCACCAGAGAATGAAAAACTGTTTTTT

V: TRBV7-6
size: NA
D: TRBD2
J: TRBJ2-1
CDR3: CASSLRTSGGAWSNSEQFF
DNA: TGTGCCAGCAGCTTAAGGACTAGCGGGGGGGCCTGGTCGAATAGTGAGCAGTTCTTC

V: TRBV7-2
size: NA
D: TRBD1
J: TRBJ1-6
CDR3: CASSPGDRVNSPLHF
DNA: TGTGCCAGCAGCCCTGGGGACAGGGTAAATTCACCCCTCCACTTT

V: TRBV9
size: NA
D: NA
J: TRBJ1-3
CDR3: CASSPNSDSGNTIYF
DNA: TGTGCCAGCAGCCCTAACTCAGACTCTGGAAACACCATATATTTT

V: TRBV27
size: NA
D: TRBD1
J: TRBJ1-1
CDR3: CASSLFALGTGQKAFF
DNA: TGTGCCAGCAGTTTATTCGCCTTGGGGACAGGCCAGAAAGCTTTCTTT

V: TRBV30
size: NA
D: NA
J: TRBJ2-7
CDR3: CAWKRSSYEQYF
DNA: TGTGCCTGGAAGAGAAGCTCCTACGAGCAGTACTTC

V: TRBV27
size: NA
D: NA
J: TRBJ1-1
CDR3: CASSLGGIGTEAFF
DNA: TGTGCCAGCAGTTTAGGGGGGATTGGCACTGAAGCTTTCTTT

V: TRBV5-1
size: NA
D: NA
J: TRBJ1-1
CDR3: CASSLLGLFLNTEAFF
DNA: TGCGCCAGCAGCCTTCTGGGACTTTTTTTGAACACTGAAGCTTTCTTT

V: TRBV27
size: NA
D: NA
J: TRBJ1-5
CDR3: CASSLLCLGGTKHF
DNA: TGTGCCAGCAGTTTATTGTGTTTGGGGGGTACGAAGCATTTT

V: TRBV5-1
size: NA
D: TRBD1
J: TRBJ1-1
CDR3: CASSLDDDRAHTEAFF
DNA: TGCGCCAGCAGCTTAGATGACGACAGGGCTCATACTGAAGCTTTCTTT

V: TRBV30
size: NA
D: NA
J: TRBJ1-1
CDR3: CAWSVSGVTEAFF
DNA: TGTGCCTGGAGTGTATCGGGGGTCACTGAAGCTTTCTTT

V: TRBV25-1
size: NA
D: NA
J: TRBJ2-5
CDR3: CASSSDQETQYF
DNA: TGTGCCAGCAGTTCCGACCAAGAGACCCAGTACTTC

V: TRBV5-4
size: NA
D: NA
J: TRBJ1-1
CDR3: CASSLDIMNTEAFF
DNA: TGTGCCAGCAGCTTAGATATCATGAACACTGAAGCTTTCTTT

V: TRBV28
size: NA
D: TRBD2
J: TRBJ2-5
CDR3: CASRPATSGGGETQYF
DNA: TGTGCCAGCAGGCCCGCGACTAGCGGGGGAGGGGAGACCCAGTACTTC

V: TRBV5-6
size: once
D: NA
J: TRBJ1-2
CDR3: CASSPRPPYYGYTF
DNA: TGTGCCAGCAGTCCTCGACCTCCCTACTATGGCTACACCTTC

V: TRBV7-9
size: NA
D: NA
J: TRBJ1-1
CDR3: CASSPGLFLNTEAFF
DNA: TGTGCCAGCAGCCCCGGGCTTTTCCTGAACACTGAAGCTTTCTTT

V: TRBV5-1
size: NA
D: TRBD1
J: TRBJ2-7
CDR3: CASSLLGGAEQYF
DNA: TGCGCCAGCAGCTTGTTAGGGGGCGCCGAGCAGTACTTC

V: TRBV5-6
size: NA
D: NA
J: TRBJ1-2
CDR3: CASSSRFGGYTF
DNA: TGTGCCAGCAGCTCCCGTTTCGGAGGCTACACCTTC

V: TRBV2
size: NA
D: NA
J: TRBJ1-4
CDR3: CASSGRRNEKLFF
DNA: TGCGCCAGCAGCGGACGGCGAAATGAAAAACTGTTTTTT

V: TRBV10-3
size: NA
D: NA
J: TRBJ1-5
CDR3: CAISESRTAGGNQPQHF
DNA: TGTGCCATCAGTGAGTCGAGGACGGCGGGAGGCAATCAGCCCCAGCATTTT

V: TRBV9
size: NA
D: NA
J: TRBJ1-2
CDR3: CASSQYAGGSYGYTF
DNA: TGTGCCAGCAGCCAATACGCCGGGGGGAGTTATGGCTACACCTTC

V: TRBV5-1
size: NA
D: NA
J: TRBJ1-2
CDR3: CASSPDQAPYGYTF
DNA: TGCGCCAGCAGCCCAGACCAAGCTCCCTATGGCTACACCTTC

V: TRBV4-2
size: once
D: TRBD2
J: TRBJ2-3
CDR3: CASSQAGGYTDTQYF
DNA: TGTGCCAGCAGCCAAGCGGGGGGATACACAGATACGCAGTATTTT

V: TRBV6-5
size: NA
D: TRBD1
J: TRBJ1-2
CDR3: CASRQGTANAYGYTF
DNA: TGTGCCAGCAGACAGGGGACAGCCAACGCTTATGGCTACACCTTC

V: TRBV4-1
size: NA
D: NA
J: TRBJ1-5
CDR3: CASSQEGKWDNQPQHF
DNA: TGCGCCAGCAGCCAAGAGGGGAAGTGGGACAATCAGCCCCAGCATTTT

V: TRBV5-1
size: NA
D: NA
J: TRBJ2-3
CDR3: CASSFDSYTQYF
DNA: TGCGCCAGCAGCTTTGACTCTTATACGCAGTATTTT

V: TRBV27
size: NA
D: TRBD1
J: TRBJ2-7
CDR3: CASSLVPGQAAWPGDEQYF
DNA: TGTGCCAGCAGTTTAGTGCCGGGACAGGCTGCGTGGCCCGGGGACGAGCAGTACTTC

V: TRBV18
size: few
D: NA
J: TRBJ2-7
CDR3: CASSSIGTSEQYF
DNA: TGTGCCAGCTCCTCGATAGGAACGAGCGAGCAGTACTTC

V: TRBV28
size: NA
D: NA
J: TRBJ1-2
CDR3: CASSIRTDGYTF
DNA: TGTGCCAGCAGTATCCGGACAGATGGCTACACCTTC

V: TRBV13
size: few
D: NA
J: TRBJ1-1
CDR3: CASSLGTEAFF
DNA: TGTGCCAGCAGCTTGGGCACTGAAGCTTTCTTT

V: TRBV4-2
size: NA
D: TRBD2
J: TRBJ2-5
CDR3: CASSLTTGGLLETQYF
DNA: TGTGCCAGCAGCCTCACCACGGGGGGGTTGTTGGAGACCCAGTACTTC

V: TRBV9
size: NA
D: NA
J: TRBJ1-1
CDR3: CASSVDQGSNTEAFF
DNA: TGTGCCAGCAGCGTAGATCAGGGCTCGAACACTGAAGCTTTCTTT

V: TRBV4-3
size: NA
D: NA
J: TRBJ2-1
CDR3: CATQETRYNEQFF
DNA: TGCGCCACCCAGGAAACTCGCTACAATGAGCAGTTCTTC

V: TRBV15
size: NA
D: TRBD1
J: TRBJ2-2
CDR3: CATSRTGSPLLNTGELFF
DNA: TGTGCCACCAGCAGGACAGGGTCCCCCCTCCTAAACACCGGGGAGCTGTTTTTT